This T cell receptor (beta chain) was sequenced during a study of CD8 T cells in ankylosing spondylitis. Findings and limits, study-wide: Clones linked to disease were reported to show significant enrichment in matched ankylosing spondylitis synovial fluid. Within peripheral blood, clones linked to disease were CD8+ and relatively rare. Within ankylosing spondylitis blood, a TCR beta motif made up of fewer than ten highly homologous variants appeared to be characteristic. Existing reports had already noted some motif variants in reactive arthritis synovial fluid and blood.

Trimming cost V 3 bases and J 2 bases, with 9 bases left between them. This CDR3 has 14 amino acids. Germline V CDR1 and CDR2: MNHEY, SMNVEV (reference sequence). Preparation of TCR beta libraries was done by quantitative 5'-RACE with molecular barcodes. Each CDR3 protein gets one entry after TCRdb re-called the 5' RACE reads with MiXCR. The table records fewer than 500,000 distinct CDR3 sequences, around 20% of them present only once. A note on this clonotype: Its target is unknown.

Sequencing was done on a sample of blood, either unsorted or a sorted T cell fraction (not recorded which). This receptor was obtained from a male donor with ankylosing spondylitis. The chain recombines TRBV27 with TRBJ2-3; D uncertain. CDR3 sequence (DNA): TGTGCCAGCAGTTTCAGACCAAACACAGATACGCAGTATTTT. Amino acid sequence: CASSFRPNTDTQYF.